Below are 11 T cell receptor beta chains sequenced from a single sample in a study of T cell responses to AZD1222 COVID-19 vaccine. The table came from immunoSEQ multiplex PCR; TCRdb's copy has only in-frame clones and leaves some out. The repertoire holds 100,000 to 150,000 clones, with roughly 90% as singletons. Specimen: peripheral blood, collected on day 0 of AZD1222 vaccination. These receptors came from an adult in good health.

The J gene is TRBJ2-3, the V gene TRBV14; D may match TRBD1 or TRBD2 (5 bases each). The V and J ends lost 0 bases and 4 bases respectively, with 8 bases between them. The germline V gene has CDR1 SGHDN and CDR2 FVKESK. The CDR3 has 14 residues. The CDR3 DNA is TGTGCCAGCAGCCAAGATTGGGGGTCAGATACGCAGTATTTT. Encoded protein: CASSQDWGSDTQYF.

J is TRBJ2-2 and V is TRBV10-3; 14 positions agree with TRBD2. The germline CDR1 and CDR2 sequences are ENHRY and SYGVKD. The CDR3 has 16 amino acids. After removal of 4 bases from V and 6 bases from J, the junction contained 4 bases not matched to a gene. This CDR3 reads CAISAGTSGSPGELFF. The CDR3 DNA reads TGTGCCATCAGTGCGGGGACTAGCGGGAGCCCCGGGGAGCTGTTTTTT.

The chain uses TRBV10-2 and TRBJ2-7, with 7 bases lining up with TRBD2. The CDR3 is made up of 15 amino acids. Germline V gene data show CDR1 as WSHSY and CDR2 as SAAADI. V lost 4 bases and J lost 2; bases outside the gene matches: 8. DNA of the CDR3: TGCGCCAGCAGTGGGTCAGCGGGATTGCCCTACGAGCAGTACTTC. This encodes CASSGSAGLPYEQYF.

The chain combines TRBV19 with TRBJ2-7, with D perhaps assigned TRBD1 or TRBD2 (5 bases each). V lost 5 bases, J lost 3 bases, and 20 bases lay in between. The CDR3 is made up of 16 amino acids. CDR1 and CDR2 from the germline V gene are LNHDA and SQIVND (reference sequence). CDR3 sequence: CASSPTGTLGDYEQYF. The CDR3 DNA sequence: TGTGCCAGTAGTCCGACGGGGACCCTCGGGGACTACGAGCAGTACTTC. Combining the CDR3 with reference TRBV19 and TRBJ2-7 gives the whole variable domain DGGITQSPKYLFRKEGQNVTLSCEQNLNHDAMYWYRQDPGQGLRLIYYSQIVNDFQKGDIAEGYSVSREKKESFPLTVTSAQKNPTAFYLCASSPTGTLGDYEQYFGPGTRLTVT.

The chain couples TRBV27 to TRBJ1-1; D is unclear. The CDR3 extends over 20 amino acids. With 0 bases removed from V and 2 bases from J, the gap between germline ends came to 25 bases. Germline-derived CDR1 and CDR2 are MNHEY and SMNVEV (reference sequence). CDR3 bases: TGTGCCAGCAGTTTATCCATGCGGCTGCAGGAGCCTTACGCAAACACTGAAGCTTTCTTT. Its translation: CASSLSMRLQEPYANTEAFF.

The rearrangement uses TRBV6-4 and TRBJ2-1; D ambiguous. Trimming cost V 6 bases and J 2 bases, with 14 bases left between them. The germline V gene has CDR1 MRHNA and CDR2 SNTAGT. The CDR3 totals 15 residues. The CDR3 DNA reads as TGTGCCAGCAGCAAGGATCTTGACGCCTACAATGAGCAGTTCTTC. Amino acid sequence: CASSKDLDAYNEQFF.

The genes are TRBV29-1 and TRBJ2-1; D possibly corresponds to TRBD2 (6 bases). This CDR3 spans 13 amino acids. Between the trimmed V and J ends, which lost 6 bases and 0 bases, there was a span of 9 bases. Germline CDR1 SQVTM, CDR2 ANQGSEA. The CDR3 loop is CSVGGSSYNEQFF. The CDR3 coding sequence is TGCAGCGTCGGGGGAAGCTCCTACAATGAGCAGTTCTTC.

The chain uses TRBV18 and TRBJ1-2; possible D gene TRBD1, 5 bases. CDR3 length: 15 residues. Germline-derived CDR1 and CDR2 are KGHSH and LQKENI. Trimming stripped 4 bases from V and 4 bases from J, with 16 bases between. The CDR3 DNA is TGTGCCAGCTCACGAGACAGCTCCAGCCTCTATGGCTACACCTTC. As protein: CASSRDSSSLYGYTF.

The rearrangement joins TRBV20-1 to TRBJ2-3; unclear D gene. Germline lookup yields CDR1 DFQATT and CDR2 SNEGSKA (reference sequence). This CDR3 has 16 residues. V dropped 3 bases and J dropped 4 bases, with 20 bases sitting between them. CDR3 region: CSASALGRIHSDTQYF. The DNA for the CDR3 is TGCAGTGCTAGTGCCCTGGGCAGGATCCATTCAGATACGCAGTATTTT.

The chain carries TRBV19 and TRBJ2-7; 10 bases are shared with TRBD2. Germline V gene lookup returns CDR1 LNHDA and CDR2 SQIVND (reference sequence). V gave up 6 bases and J gave up 2 bases; unmatched junction bases: 7. This CDR3 comprises 15 residues. CDR3 loop: CASRRTSGTPYEQYF. The DNA of the CDR3 is TGTGCCAGTAGAAGAACTAGCGGGACCCCCTACGAGCAGTACTTC. The full variable domain, completed using reference TRBV19 and TRBJ2-7, is DGGITQSPKYLFRKEGQNVTLSCEQNLNHDAMYWYRQDPGQGLRLIYYSQIVNDFQKGDIAEGYSVSREKKESFPLTVTSAQKNPTAFYLCASRRTSGTPYEQYFGPGTRLTVT.

The chain couples TRBV9 to TRBJ1-3; D ambiguous. The CDR3 is 17 residues long. The ends were cut back, 0 bases at V and 0 bases at J, with 13 bases in the middle. Looked up from germline, CDR1 is SGDLS and CDR2 is YYNGEE. CDR3 sequence (DNA): TGTGCCAGCAGCGTAGAAATGTGGGGAAGCTCTGGAAACACCATATATTTT. Its protein product is CASSVEMWGSSGNTIYF.